The 23 T cell receptor beta chains below all came from one sample that was sequenced in a study of CD8 T cells in ankylosing spondylitis. TCRdb reanalysed the 5' RACE reads using MiXCR and keeps one entry per CDR3 protein. The data hold roughly 200,000 distinct CDR3 sequences, with around 24% observed a single time. Source material: blood, either unsorted or a sorted T cell fraction (not recorded which). The receptors here all came from a male donor with ankylosing spondylitis or in good health (not recorded which).

The V gene is TRBV10-3, the J gene TRBJ2-7; TRBD1 matches at 10 bases. The V gene's germline CDR1 is ENHRY and CDR2 SYGVKD. The CDR3 contains 13 residues. The V and J ends lost 8 bases and 3 bases, in that order; junction bases with no gene match: 4. CDR3 amino acids: CAIGDRGRYEQYF. The CDR3 DNA sequence: TGTGCCATCGGGGACAGGGGTCGCTACGAGCAGTACTTC.

The chain has TRBV10-3 and TRBJ2-2; D might be TRBD1 (5 bases). With 3 bases removed from V and 4 bases from J, the gap between germline ends came to 9 bases. The CDR3 contains 14 residues. CDR1 and CDR2 from the germline V gene are ENHRY and SYGVKD. The CDR3 here is CAISERQGTGELFF. The CDR3 region has the DNA TGTGCCATCAGTGAAAGGCAGGGCACCGGGGAGCTGTTTTTT.

There are many counts of this clonotype. The chain has TRBV5-1 and TRBJ2-3; TRBD1 might be the D (5 bases). V lost 0 bases to trimming and J lost 2 bases, with 10 bases between them. CDR3 length equals 15 residues. The germline CDR1 and CDR2 sequences are SGHRS and YFSETQ. In DNA form, the CDR3 reads TGCGCCAGCAGCTTGGACAGGTCCCTCACAGATACGCAGTATTTT. Its translation is CASSLDRSLTDTQYF.

As DNA, the CDR3 is TGTGCCAGCGGGGCCGGGACTAGGTACAATGAGCAGTTCTTC. It yields the protein CASGAGTRYNEQFF. The chain uses TRBV7-9 and TRBJ2-1, with TRBD2 identical over 8 bases. With V trimmed by 8 bases and J by 4 bases, 7 bases remained unmatched. CDR3 size: 14 residues. Germline lookup yields CDR1 SEHNR and CDR2 FQNEAQ (reference sequence).

The V and J genes are TRBV5-8 and TRBJ2-7; tentative D call: TRBD2 (6 bases). Germline CDR1 SGHTS, CDR2 YDEGEE. The V gene lost 0 bases and the J gene lost 2 bases, with 9 bases spanning the gap. This CDR3 is built from 14 residues. This CDR3 reads CASSLERATYEQYF. DNA of the CDR3: TGTGCCAGCAGCTTGGAGCGGGCTACCTACGAGCAGTACTTC.

This clonotype was found many times. The chain recombines TRBV4-1 with TRBJ2-5; 9 nucleotides match TRBD1. The trim removed 1 base at V and 4 bases at J, leaving 7 bases unmatched. The CDR3 loop spans 16 amino acids. Germline lookup yields CDR1 MGHRA and CDR2 YSYEKL. CDR3 region: CASSQGRGQGRETQYF. In DNA, the CDR3 is TGCGCCAGCAGCCAAGGAAGGGGACAGGGCCGAGAGACCCAGTACTTC.

This clonotype has a count of ten or more. CDR3 protein: CASSLGGRQYF. The DNA of the CDR3 is TGTGCCAGCAGTTTGGGGGGTCGACAGTATTTT. V gene TRBV12-3 or TRBV12-4 combines with J gene TRBJ2-3; weak D call: TRBD2 (6 bases). The CDR3 covers 11 residues. The germline V and J ends were trimmed by 3 bases and 12 bases, with 10 bases remaining between them.

The table lists this clonotype with many counts. V is TRBV29-1 and J is TRBJ2-1, with 12 bases fitting TRBD2. Trimming removed 4 bases from V and 2 bases from J; junction bases left unmatched: 0. Germline loops: CDR1 SQVTM, CDR2 ANQGSEA. The CDR3 is 14 amino acids. CDR3 bases: TGCAGCGTTGGACTAGCGGGAGCCTACAATGAGCAGTTCTTC. It specifies CSVGLAGAYNEQFF.

This clonotype was recorded at least ten times. The chain carries TRBV5-1 and TRBJ1-3; maybe TRBD1 (5 bases). Germline V gene data show CDR1 as SGHRS and CDR2 as YFSETQ. The CDR3 covers 17 residues. Trimming stripped 1 base from V and 4 bases from J, with 18 bases between. CDR3 in amino acids: CASSLTSRRDAGNTIYF. DNA of the CDR3: TGCGCCAGCAGCTTGACTAGCCGCCGGGACGCCGGAAACACCATATATTTT.

The chain has TRBV7-8 and TRBJ1-1, with D unresolved. The CDR3 extends over 13 amino acids. Germline V gene lookup returns CDR1 SGHVS and CDR2 FQNEAQ. Trimming pared 4 bases from V and 0 bases from J, leaving 6 bases between. For the CDR3, the DNA is TGTGCCAGCAGCTCCTTAATGAACACTGAAGCTTTCTTT. Protein sequence: CASSSLMNTEAFF.

This clonotype was detected only a few times. The genes are TRBV29-1 and TRBJ2-4; the match to TRBD2 covers 9 bases. The ends lost 2 bases at V and 5 bases at J; junction bases unmatched: 4. Germline CDR1 and CDR2: SQVTM and ANQGSEA. The CDR3 runs 14 residues. This CDR3 reads CSVERWTSENIQYF. DNA of the CDR3: TGCAGCGTTGAACGATGGACTAGCGAAAACATTCAGTACTTC. The full variable domain, in which reference TRBV29-1 and TRBJ2-4 provide the parts outside the CDR3, is SAVISQKPSRDICQRGTSLTIQCQVDSQVTMMFWYRQQPGQSLTLIATANQGSEATYESGFVIDKFPISRPNLTFSTLTVSNMSPEDSSIYLCSVERWTSENIQYFGAGTRLSVL.

The chain links TRBV20-1 to TRBJ2-1; D perhaps matches TRBD1 (5 bases). This CDR3 has 13 residues. Trimming took off 4 bases at V and 5 bases at J, with 12 bases between the two ends. Germline loops: CDR1 DFQATT, CDR2 SNEGSKA (reference sequence). The CDR3 DNA reads as TGCAGTGCTAAACCGACAGCAGACAATGAGCAGTTCTTC. This sequence encodes CSAKPTADNEQFF.

This clonotype has more than one count but fewer than ten. V usage is TRBV25-1 and J usage is TRBJ2-7, with TRBD1 matching 7 bases. Germline CDR1 reads MGHDK; CDR2 reads SYGVNS. CDR3 size: 12 residues. V lost 6 bases and J lost 5; bases outside the gene matches: 4. The CDR3 coding sequence is TGTGCCAGCAGGCAGGGGGTCCACGAGCAGTACTTC. Its protein product is CASRQGVHEQYF.

This clonotype was seen at least ten times. The V call is TRBV25-1, the J call TRBJ1-1, with 7 bases aligning to TRBD1. The germline V gene has CDR1 MGHDK and CDR2 SYGVNS. Germline trimming cut 5 bases from V and 4 bases from J; bases unmatched to any gene: 7. This CDR3 region has 14 residues. CDR3 in amino acids: CASSLRQGGTEAFF. Written as DNA, the CDR3 is TGTGCCAGCAGTCTCCGACAGGGTGGCACTGAAGCTTTCTTT.

The chain has TRBV7-2 and TRBJ2-3; the D gene is possibly TRBD2 (5 bases). CDR1 and CDR2 from the germline V gene are SGHTA and FQGNSA. This CDR3 has 13 residues. The V gene lost 4 bases and the J gene lost 2 bases, with 7 bases spanning the gap. This CDR3 reads CASSSSLTDTQYF. CDR3 coding DNA: TGTGCCAGCAGCTCTAGCCTCACAGATACGCAGTATTTT. The full variable domain, completed using reference TRBV7-2 and TRBJ2-3, is GAGVSQSPSNKVTEKGKDVELRCDPISGHTALYWYRQSLGQGLEFLIYFQGNSAPDKSGLPSDRFSAERTGGSVSTLTIQRTQQEDSAVYLCASSSSLTDTQYFGPGTRLTVL.

This clonotype was seen repeatedly, ten times or more. The chain combines TRBV12-3 or TRBV12-4 with TRBJ2-7, with 9 bases aligning to TRBD2. V lost 3 bases and J lost 2; bases outside the gene matches: 17. CDR3 size: 19 residues. The CDR3 here is CASSFKRIAREGDAYEQYF. CDR3 nucleotide sequence: TGTGCCAGCAGTTTCAAGAGAATTGCGCGGGAGGGTGATGCCTACGAGCAGTACTTC.

This clonotype was detected only a few times. The gene calls are TRBV20-1 and TRBJ1-5, with a possible D match to TRBD1 (6 bases). Trimming shortened V by 1 base and J by 2 bases, and 18 bases separated the two germline ends. The CDR3 is made up of 17 amino acids. Germline loops: CDR1 DFQATT, CDR2 SNEGSKA (reference sequence). CDR3 in DNA: TGCAGTGCTAGAGTCCTACAGGGTAGTGTCGGCAATCAGCCCCAGCATTTT. It codes for CSARVLQGSVGNQPQHF.

There are a few counts of this clonotype. The chain has TRBV28 and TRBJ1-5; 8 bases map to TRBD1. This CDR3 comprises 19 residues. Losses at the gene ends were 2 bases for V and 3 bases for J; bases not matched to a gene: 15. Germline V gives CDR1 MDHEN, CDR2 SYDVKM. CDR3 protein: CASSLRRGQGGEINQPQHF. Here the CDR3 DNA reads TGTGCCAGCAGTTTACGTCGAGGACAGGGCGGGGAGATCAATCAGCCCCAGCATTTT.

The V and J genes are TRBV6-5 and TRBJ2-7; D remains ambiguous. V was shortened by 2 bases and J by 6 bases, with 26 bases between the two germline ends. CDR1 MNHEY and CDR2 SVGAGI come from the germline V gene. The CDR3 spans 18 residues. This chain's CDR3 is CASSYRFRAASVSIEQYF. The DNA for the CDR3 is TGTGCCAGCAGTTACAGGTTCCGTGCGGCCAGCGTATCCATCGAGCAGTACTTC.

The V gene is TRBV20-1, the J gene TRBJ2-3; maybe TRBD1 (6 bases). V dropped 4 bases and J dropped 0 bases, with 17 bases sitting between them. The CDR3 runs to 16 residues. Per the germline V gene, CDR1 is DFQATT and CDR2 is SNEGSKA (reference sequence). CDR3 coding DNA: TGCAGTGCTACTACTAACAGGGATTCGAGCACAGATACGCAGTATTTT. Its protein product is CSATTNRDSSTDTQYF.

This clonotype was picked up many times. The rearrangement links TRBV11-2 to TRBJ2-3, with D unresolved. Trimming removed 4 bases at V and 1 base at J, with 12 bases between. CDR3 length equals 15 residues. The V gene's germline CDR1 is SGHAT and CDR2 FQNNGV. The CDR3 is CASSSSLPGTDTQYF. The DNA of the CDR3 is TGTGCCAGCAGCTCTAGTTTGCCGGGCACAGATACGCAGTATTTT.

In this sample, this clonotype turned up many times. One end of the junction fails to match germline, which may point to a read error. V and J are TRBV3-1 and TRBJ2-3; unclear D gene. There are 12 residues in the CDR3. Germline V gene sequence: CDR1 LGHDT, CDR2 YNNKEL (reference sequence). The CDR3 region has the DNA TGTGCCAGCAGCCAAGACAGTCATACCTTCCATTTT. Protein sequence: CASSQDSHTFHF.

In its sample, this clonotype was seen a few times. This CDR3 reads CSAAPGLGLQETQYF. For the CDR3, the DNA is TGCAGTGCGGCACCGGGACTAGGGTTACAAGAGACCCAGTACTTC. The chain uses TRBV20-1 and TRBJ2-5; 8 bases are a match to TRBD2. This CDR3 has 15 amino acids. Germline loops: CDR1 DFQATT, CDR2 SNEGSKA (reference sequence). J lost 2 bases, V lost 6 bases, and 11 bases had no gene match.